The entry below gives a single T cell receptor (beta chain) sequence along with its context. TCRdb's copy holds only in-frame clones and misses some; the assay was immunoSEQ multiplex PCR. The sample has 650,000 to 800,000 clones, roughly two thirds seen once. The data were obtained in a study of shared clonotypes between healthy human individuals. The source is a woman under 40 in good health. The sequenced sample consisted of memory CD4+ T cells sorted from blood. Subset in this sample: CD45RA-negative fraction.

CDR3 amino acids: CASSIPGQATYEQYF. The CDR3 nucleotides are TGTGCCAGTAGTATCCCGGGACAGGCCACCTACGAGCAGTACTTC. V and J are TRBV19 and TRBJ2-7; TRBD1 matches at 8 bases. The trim removed 3 bases at V and 2 bases at J, leaving 6 bases unmatched. CDR3 length: 15 residues. Germline lookup yields CDR1 LNHDA and CDR2 SQIVND (reference sequence).